Listed below are T cell receptor beta chains from one sample, sequenced in a study of blood T cells in healthy people across ages. TCRdb processed the 5' RACE reads anew with MiXCR; each CDR3 protein has one entry. The table records hundreds of thousands of distinct CDR3 sequences, 40% to 45% of them present only once. Sequences were obtained from blood. The source is an elderly man in good health. Each CDR3 is given without its conserved first and last residue.

TRBV7-9	TRBJ1-2	ASSLVQGYWGYT
TRBV29-1	TRBJ2-3	SALTSDRESPTDTQY
TRBV12-3/TRBV12-4	TRBJ2-1	ASSNHGAGAYNEQF
TRBV28	TRBJ1-6	ASRSNLFYNSPLH
TRBV5-1	TRBJ2-1	ASSYGTATYNEQF
TRBV4-3	NA	ASSREAIGAYNEQY
TRBV7-9	TRBJ2-5	ASSLGQGATARETQY
TRBV12-3/TRBV12-4	TRBJ2-7	ASSLAGQGEQY
TRBV6-1	TRBJ1-5	ASSARDRGPSQPQH
TRBV25-1	TRBJ2-3	ASSGSQWTADTQY
TRBV29-1	TRBJ1-5	SVGGTGELRNQPQH
TRBV7-6	TRBJ1-6	ASSTAGQLNSPLH
TRBV29-1	TRBJ2-1	SVLGLAGGHEQF
TRBV7-8	TRBJ2-3	ASSTWTGSSDAQY
TRBV5-6	TRBJ2-3	ASSYAWGDTQY
TRBV7-3	TRBJ1-6	ASSSQGWDSPLH
TRBV15	TRBJ2-1	ATSREGRKRGAYNEQF
TRBV3-1	TRBJ2-7	ASRAGGRTYEQY
TRBV18	TRBJ2-7	ASSPLPSYEQY
TRBV11-1	TRBJ2-5	ASSLAVQSVGNEQY
TRBV20-1	NA	SASEGPSYNEQY
TRBV6-2/TRBV6-3	TRBJ2-5	ASKGGVQETQY
TRBV29-1	TRBJ1-2	SAEDRGTYGYT
TRBV7-8	TRBJ2-3	ASSLVSVLSSTDTQY
TRBV2	TRBJ2-3	ASSLDRLGREFSTDTQY
TRBV6-2/TRBV6-3	TRBJ2-5	ASSGLARAKY
TRBV12-3/TRBV12-4	TRBJ2-3	ASSLVQLADTQY
TRBV20-1	TRBJ1-6	SAGGRASGSPLH
TRBV6-1	TRBJ2-2	ASSGAGGPIGELF
TRBV12-5	TRBJ2-1	ASVYDRGFNEQF
TRBV6-5	TRBJ1-1	ASSYRQNTEAF
TRBV21-1	TRBJ1-3	ASSTGADGSDTIY
TRBV27	TRBJ1-5	ASRSWKGANQPQH
TRBV7-2	TRBJ2-5	ASSFRREGVVKETQY